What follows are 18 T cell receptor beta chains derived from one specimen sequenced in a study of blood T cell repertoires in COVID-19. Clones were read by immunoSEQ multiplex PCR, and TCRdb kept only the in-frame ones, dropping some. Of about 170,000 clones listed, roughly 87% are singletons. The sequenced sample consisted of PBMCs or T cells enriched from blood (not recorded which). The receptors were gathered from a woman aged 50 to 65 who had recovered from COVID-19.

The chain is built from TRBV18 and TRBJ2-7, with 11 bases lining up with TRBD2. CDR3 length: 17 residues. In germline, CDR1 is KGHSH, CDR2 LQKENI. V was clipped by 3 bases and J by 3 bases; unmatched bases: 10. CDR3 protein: CASSPTVTSGGVYEQYF. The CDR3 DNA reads TGTGCCAGCTCACCGACAGTAACTAGCGGGGGAGTCTACGAGCAGTACTTC.

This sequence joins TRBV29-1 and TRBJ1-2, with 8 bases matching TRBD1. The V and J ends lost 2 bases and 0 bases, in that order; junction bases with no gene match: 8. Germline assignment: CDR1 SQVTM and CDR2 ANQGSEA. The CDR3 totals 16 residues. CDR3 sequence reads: CSVELAGGFANYGYTF. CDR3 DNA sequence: TGCAGCGTTGAACTGGCAGGGGGCTTCGCTAACTATGGCTACACCTTC.

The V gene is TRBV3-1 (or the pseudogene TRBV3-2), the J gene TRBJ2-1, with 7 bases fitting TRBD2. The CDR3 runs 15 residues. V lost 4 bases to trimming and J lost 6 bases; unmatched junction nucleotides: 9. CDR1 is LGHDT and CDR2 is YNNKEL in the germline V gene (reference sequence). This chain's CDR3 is CASSPLAPKGNEQFF. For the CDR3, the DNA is TGTGCCAGCAGCCCACTAGCGCCGAAGGGCAATGAGCAGTTCTTC.

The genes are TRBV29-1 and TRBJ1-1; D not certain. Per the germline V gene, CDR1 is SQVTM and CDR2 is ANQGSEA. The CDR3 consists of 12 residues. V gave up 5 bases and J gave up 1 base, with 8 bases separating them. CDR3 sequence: CSVRGGNTEAFF. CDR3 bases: TGCAGCGTTAGAGGAGGGAACACTGAAGCTTTCTTT. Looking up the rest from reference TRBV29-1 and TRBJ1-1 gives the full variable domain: SAVISQKPSRDICQRGTSLTIQCQVDSQVTMMFWYRQQPGQSLTLIATANQGSEATYESGFVIDKFPISRPNLTFSTLTVSNMSPEDSSIYLCSVRGGNTEAFFGQGTRLTVV.

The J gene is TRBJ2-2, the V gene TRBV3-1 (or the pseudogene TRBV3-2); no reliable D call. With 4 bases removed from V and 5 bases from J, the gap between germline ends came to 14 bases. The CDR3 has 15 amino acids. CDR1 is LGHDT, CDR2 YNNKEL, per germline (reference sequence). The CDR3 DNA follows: TGTGCCAGCAGCCCCCGAACCCAGGAAACCGGGGAGCTGTTTTTT. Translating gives CASSPRTQETGELFF.

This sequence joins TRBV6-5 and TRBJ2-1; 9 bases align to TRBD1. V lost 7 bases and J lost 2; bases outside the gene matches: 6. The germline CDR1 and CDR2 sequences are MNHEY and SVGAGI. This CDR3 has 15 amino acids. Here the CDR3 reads CASNAGTGPYNEQFF. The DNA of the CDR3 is TGTGCCAGCAACGCCGGGACAGGGCCCTACAATGAGCAGTTCTTC.

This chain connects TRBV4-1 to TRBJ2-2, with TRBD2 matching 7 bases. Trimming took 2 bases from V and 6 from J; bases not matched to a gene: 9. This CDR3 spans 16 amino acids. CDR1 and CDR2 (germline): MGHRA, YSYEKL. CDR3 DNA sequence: TGCGCCAGCAGCCAACTAGCGGATCTATCTGCCGGGGAGCTGTTTTTT. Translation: CASSQLADLSAGELFF.

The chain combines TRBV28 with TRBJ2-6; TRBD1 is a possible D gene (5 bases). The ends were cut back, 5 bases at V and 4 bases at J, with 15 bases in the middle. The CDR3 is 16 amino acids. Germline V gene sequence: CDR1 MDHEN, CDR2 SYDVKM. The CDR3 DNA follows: TGTGCCAGCAGTCGAACCTCAGGGTCCGGGGCCAACGTCCTGACTTTC. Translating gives CASSRTSGSGANVLTF.

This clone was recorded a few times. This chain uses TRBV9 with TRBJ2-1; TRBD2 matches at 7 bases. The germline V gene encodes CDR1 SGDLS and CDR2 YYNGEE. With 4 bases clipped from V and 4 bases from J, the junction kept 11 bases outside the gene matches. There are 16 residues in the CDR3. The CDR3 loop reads CASSLTAGVRYNEQFF. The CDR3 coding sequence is TGTGCCAGCAGCCTGACCGCGGGAGTACGATACAATGAGCAGTTCTTC.

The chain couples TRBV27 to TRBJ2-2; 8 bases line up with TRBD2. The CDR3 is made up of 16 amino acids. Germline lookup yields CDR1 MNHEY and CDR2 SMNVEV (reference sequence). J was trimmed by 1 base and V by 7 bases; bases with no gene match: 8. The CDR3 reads CASTRSGRVNTGELFF. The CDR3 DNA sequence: TGTGCCAGCACTCGGTCCGGGAGGGTGAACACCGGGGAGCTGTTTTTT.

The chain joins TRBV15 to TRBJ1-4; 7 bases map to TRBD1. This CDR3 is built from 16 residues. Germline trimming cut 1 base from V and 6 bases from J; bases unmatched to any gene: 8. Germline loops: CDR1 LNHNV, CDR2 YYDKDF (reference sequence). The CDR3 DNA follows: TGTGCCACCAGCAGAGGACAGGGCCCGGGGCATGAAAAACTGTTTTTT. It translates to CATSRGQGPGHEKLFF.

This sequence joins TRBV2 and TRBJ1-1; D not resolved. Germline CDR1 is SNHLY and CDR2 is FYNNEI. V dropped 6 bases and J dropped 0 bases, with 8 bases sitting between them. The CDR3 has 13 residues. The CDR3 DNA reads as TGTGCCAGCAGCTCTGACATGAACACTGAAGCTTTCTTT. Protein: CASSSDMNTEAFF.

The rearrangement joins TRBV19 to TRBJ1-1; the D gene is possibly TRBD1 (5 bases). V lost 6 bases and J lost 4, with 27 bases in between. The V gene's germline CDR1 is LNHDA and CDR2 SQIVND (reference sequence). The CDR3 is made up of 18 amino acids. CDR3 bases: TGTGCCAGTAGGGGAGATCGCGTTCACAACCCGGGGGGCACTGAAGCTTTCTTT. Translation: CASRGDRVHNPGGTEAFF.

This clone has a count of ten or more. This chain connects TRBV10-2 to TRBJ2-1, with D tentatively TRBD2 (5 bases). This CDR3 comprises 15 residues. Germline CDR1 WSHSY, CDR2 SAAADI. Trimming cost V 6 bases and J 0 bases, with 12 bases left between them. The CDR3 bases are TGCGCCAGCAGCGGGGAGCGGAGCTCCTACAATGAGCAGTTCTTC. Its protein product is CASSGERSSYNEQFF.

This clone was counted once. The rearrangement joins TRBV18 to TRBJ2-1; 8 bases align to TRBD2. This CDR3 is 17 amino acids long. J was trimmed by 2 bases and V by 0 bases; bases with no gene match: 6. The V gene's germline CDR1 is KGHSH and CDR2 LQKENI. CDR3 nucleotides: TGTGCCAGCTCACCACCTAAGGGAGCGGGAGCCTACAATGAGCAGTTCTTC. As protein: CASSPPKGAGAYNEQFF.

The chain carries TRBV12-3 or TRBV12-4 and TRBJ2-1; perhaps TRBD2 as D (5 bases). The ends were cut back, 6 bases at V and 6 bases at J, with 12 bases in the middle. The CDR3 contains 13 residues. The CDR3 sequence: CASRFKGGNEQFF. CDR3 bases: TGTGCCAGCAGATTTAAAGGAGGCAATGAGCAGTTCTTC.

The CDR3 here is CSVYRVTYNEQFF. In DNA form, the CDR3 reads TGCAGCGTGTACAGGGTAACCTACAATGAGCAGTTCTTC. The rearrangement joins TRBV29-1 to TRBJ2-1, with D perhaps TRBD1 (6 bases). The CDR3 has 13 residues. Trimming cost V 6 bases and J 2 bases, with 11 bases left between them. The V gene's germline CDR1 is SQVTM and CDR2 ANQGSEA.

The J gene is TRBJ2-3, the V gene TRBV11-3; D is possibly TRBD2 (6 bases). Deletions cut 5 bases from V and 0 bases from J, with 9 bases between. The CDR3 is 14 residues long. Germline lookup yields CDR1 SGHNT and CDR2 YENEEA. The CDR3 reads CASSPGLSTDTQYF. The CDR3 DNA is TGTGCCAGCAGCCCGGGACTTAGCACAGATACGCAGTATTTT.